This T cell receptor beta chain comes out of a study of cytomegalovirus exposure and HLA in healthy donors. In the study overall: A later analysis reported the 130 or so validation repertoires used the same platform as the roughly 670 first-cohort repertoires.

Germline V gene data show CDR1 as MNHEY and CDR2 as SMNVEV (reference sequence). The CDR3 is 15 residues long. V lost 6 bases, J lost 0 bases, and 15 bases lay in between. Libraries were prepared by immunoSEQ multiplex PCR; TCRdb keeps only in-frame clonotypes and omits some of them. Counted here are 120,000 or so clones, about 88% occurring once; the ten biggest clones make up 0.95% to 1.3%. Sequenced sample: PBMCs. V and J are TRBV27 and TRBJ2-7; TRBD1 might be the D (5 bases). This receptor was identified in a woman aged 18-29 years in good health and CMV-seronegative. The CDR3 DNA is TGTGCCAGCAGGGTTACAGGTCACAACTCCTACGAGCAGTACGTC. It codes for CASRVTGHNSYEQYV.